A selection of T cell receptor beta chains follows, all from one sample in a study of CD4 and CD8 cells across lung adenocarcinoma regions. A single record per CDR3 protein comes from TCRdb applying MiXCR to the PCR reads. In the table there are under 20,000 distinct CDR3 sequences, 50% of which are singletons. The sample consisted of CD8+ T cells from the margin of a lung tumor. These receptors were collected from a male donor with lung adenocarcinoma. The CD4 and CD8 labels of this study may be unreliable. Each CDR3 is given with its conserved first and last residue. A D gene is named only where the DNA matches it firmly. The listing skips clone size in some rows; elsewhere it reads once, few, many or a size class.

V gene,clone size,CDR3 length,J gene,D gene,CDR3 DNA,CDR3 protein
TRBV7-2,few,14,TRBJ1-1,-,TGTGCCAGCAGCTTAGTGGTCAGGACGACTGAAGCTTTCTTT,CASSLVVRTTEAFF
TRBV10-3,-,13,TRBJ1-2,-,TGTGCCATCAGTGGTACCCGACAGTATGGCTACACCTTC,CAISGTRQYGYTF
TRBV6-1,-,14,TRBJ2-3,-,TGTGCCAGCATCCCTGAACAGGGCACAGATACGCAGTATTTT,CASIPEQGTDTQYF
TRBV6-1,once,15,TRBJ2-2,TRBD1,TGTGCCAGCAGCGGACGGGCGGTGGGGACAGAGGAGCTGTTTTTT,CASSGRAVGTEELFF
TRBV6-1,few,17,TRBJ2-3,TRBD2,TGTGCCAGCACCAGCCCGGGAGCGGGGGGTCCACCAGATACGCAGTATTTT,CASTSPGAGGPPDTQYF
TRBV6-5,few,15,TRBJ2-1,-,TGTGCCAGCAGTTTGGCGCCCCCTGGATACAATGAGCAGTTCTTC,CASSLAPPGYNEQFF
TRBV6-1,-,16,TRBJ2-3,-,TGTGCCAGCAGTGAAGCCGGGAGAGGGGTCGGGGAGACGCAGTATTTC,CASSEAGRGVGETQYF
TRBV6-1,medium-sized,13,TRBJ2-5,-,TGTGCCAGCAGTGAAGTTAGCCAAGAGACCCAGTACTTC,CASSEVSQETQYF
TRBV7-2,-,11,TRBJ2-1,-,TGTGCCAGCAGCCAGGACGTAGAGCAGTTCTTC,CASSQDVEQFF
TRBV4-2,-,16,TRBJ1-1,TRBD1,TGTGCCAGCAGCCATACCCCTGGGACAGGGGGTTCTGAAGCTTTCTTT,CASSHTPGTGGSEAFF
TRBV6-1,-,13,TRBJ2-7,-,TGTGCCAGCAGGGGGACGGACTCCTACGAGCAGTACTTC,CASRGTDSYEQYF
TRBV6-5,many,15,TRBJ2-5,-,TGTGCCAGCAGTTACGGGGGGACAACGCAAGAGACCCAGTACTTC,CASSYGGTTQETQYF
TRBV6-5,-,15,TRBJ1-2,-,TGTGCCAGCAGTTCGCCATCGGTGTCAGGGAAAGGCTACACCTTC,CASSSPSVSGKGYTF
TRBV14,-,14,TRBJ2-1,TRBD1,TGTGCCAGCAGCCAAGTTGACAGGGGAAGGGAGCAGTTCTTC,CASSQVDRGREQFF
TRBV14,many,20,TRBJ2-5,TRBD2,TGTGCCAGCAGCCAAGACTATCCGGGACTAGCGGGACGGATGGTGGAGACCCAGTACTTC,CASSQDYPGLAGRMVETQYF
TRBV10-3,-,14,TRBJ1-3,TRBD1,TGTGCCACCAAGACAGGGGGCTCTGGAAACACCATATATTTT,CATKTGGSGNTIYF
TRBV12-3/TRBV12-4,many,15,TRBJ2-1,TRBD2,TGTGCCAGCAGTCTAGCGGGAGCTTGGTACAATGAGCAGTTCTTC,CASSLAGAWYNEQFF
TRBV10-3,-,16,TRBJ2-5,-,TGTTTTTGCACGGGGGACGGGGGCCGTGACCAAGACATCCAGTACTTC,CFCTGDGGRDQDIQYF
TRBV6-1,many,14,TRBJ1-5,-,TGTGCCAGCAGTGAAGCGGGGGTCCCGCGGCCCCAGCATTTT,CASSEAGVPRPQHF
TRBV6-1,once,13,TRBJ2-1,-,TGTGCCAGCCAGGAGCGGTTTTACAATGAGCAGTTCTTC,CASQERFYNEQFF
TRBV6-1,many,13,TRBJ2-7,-,TGTGCCAGCGGGTTGGTGGCAGCCTACGAGCAGTACTTC,CASGLVAAYEQYF
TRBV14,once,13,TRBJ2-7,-,TGTGCCAGCAGCCAAGATCTAGACTACGAGCAGTACTTC,CASSQDLDYEQYF
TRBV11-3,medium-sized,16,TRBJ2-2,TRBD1,TGTGCCAGCAGCCCCCGGGACAGGCGAAACACCGGGGAGCTGTTTTTT,CASSPRDRRNTGELFF
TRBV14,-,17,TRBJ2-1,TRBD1,TGTGCCAGCAGCCATCGTCCAGGGGGCGGCTCCTACAATGAGCAGTTCTTC,CASSHRPGGGSYNEQFF
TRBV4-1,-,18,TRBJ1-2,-,TGCGCCAGCAGCCAAGTTGGGAGAGGCGCTAGGTCTAACTATGGCTACACCTTC,CASSQVGRGARSNYGYTF
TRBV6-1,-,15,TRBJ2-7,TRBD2,TGTGCCAGCGCCTCGGGCGGGAGAGACACAGATACGCAGTACTTC,CASASGGRDTDTQYF
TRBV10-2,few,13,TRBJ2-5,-,TGCGCCAGCAGTGAGTCGATGGTCGGAGTGCAGTACTTC,CASSESMVGVQYF
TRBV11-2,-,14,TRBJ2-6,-,TGTGCCAGCAGCTGGGGACCTGGGGCCAACGTCCTGACTTTC,CASSWGPGANVLTF
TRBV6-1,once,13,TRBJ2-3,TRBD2,TGTGCCAGCAGGGAGGGACTAGGAGATACGCAGTATTTT,CASREGLGDTQYF
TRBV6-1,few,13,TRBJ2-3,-,TGTGCCAGCAGTGGGGGGACCACAGATACGCAGTATTTT,CASSGGTTDTQYF
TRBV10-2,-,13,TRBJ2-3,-,TGCGCCAGCAGCATGCATAGGTCAGATACGCAGTATTTT,CASSMHRSDTQYF
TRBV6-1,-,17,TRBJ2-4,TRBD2,TGTGCCAGCAGTGTTGGACTAGCGGGATTCGTCCACAATGAGCAGTACTTC,CASSVGLAGFVHNEQYF
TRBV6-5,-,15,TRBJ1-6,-,TGTGCCAGCAGTTTCGTGGGACCGCGGGATTCACCCCTCCACTTT,CASSFVGPRDSPLHF
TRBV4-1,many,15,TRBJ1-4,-,TGCGCCAGCAGCCTTACCGGGACATCGGATGAAAAACTGTTTTTT,CASSLTGTSDEKLFF
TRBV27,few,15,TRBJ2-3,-,TGTGCCACCTCTGAGCAGGGAGCGAGAGGGGGGACGCAGTATTTT,CATSEQGARGGTQYF
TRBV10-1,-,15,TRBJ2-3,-,TGCGCCAGCAGTGAGGAGGGTTGGAGCACAGATACGCAGACTTTT,CASSEEGWSTDTQTF
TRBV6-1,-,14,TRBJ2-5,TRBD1,TGTGCCAGCAGTGGTGCAGGGGGCGCGGAGACCCAGTACTTC,CASSGAGGAETQYF
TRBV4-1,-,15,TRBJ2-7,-,TGCGCCAGCAGCCAAGAAGGGGACACACGCTACGAGCAGTACTTC,CASSQEGDTRYEQYF
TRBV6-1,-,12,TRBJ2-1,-,TGTGCCAGCGGCCCGGCTGGGGAGCTACCGTTCTTC,CASGPAGELPFF
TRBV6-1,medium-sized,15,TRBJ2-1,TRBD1,TGTGCCAGCTCAATAACAGGGGGCTCCTACAATGAGCAGTTCTTC,CASSITGGSYNEQFF
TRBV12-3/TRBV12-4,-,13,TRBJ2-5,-,TGTGCCAGCAGTTTAGGAGGGGTAGAGACCCAGTACTTC,CASSLGGVETQYF
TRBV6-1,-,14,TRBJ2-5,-,TGTGCGGGCAGAGTGGCGGGTGGCCAAGAGACCCAGTACTTC,CAGRVAGGQETQYF
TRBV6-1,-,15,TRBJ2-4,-,TGTGCCAGCAGCTCGGGGCTGGGCGCCACAAACACGCAGTACTTC,CASSSGLGATNTQYF
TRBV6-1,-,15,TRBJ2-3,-,TGTGCCAGCGGTGATGGGAGCGGTTCCACAGATACGCAGTATTTC,CASGDGSGSTDTQYF
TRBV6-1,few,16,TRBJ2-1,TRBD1,TGTGCCAGCAGTGAAAGTCCGGGACAGGGGTACGAGGAGCAGTTCTTC,CASSESPGQGYEEQFF